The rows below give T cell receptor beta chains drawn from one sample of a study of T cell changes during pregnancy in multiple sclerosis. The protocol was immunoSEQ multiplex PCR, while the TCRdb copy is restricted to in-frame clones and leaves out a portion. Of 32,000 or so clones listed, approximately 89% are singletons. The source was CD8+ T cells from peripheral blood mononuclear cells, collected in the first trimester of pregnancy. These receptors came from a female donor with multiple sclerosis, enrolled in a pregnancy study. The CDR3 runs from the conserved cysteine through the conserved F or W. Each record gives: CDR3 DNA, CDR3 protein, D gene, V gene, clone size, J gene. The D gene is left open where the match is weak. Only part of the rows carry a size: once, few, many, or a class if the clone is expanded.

cdr3_nt: TGTGCCAGCAGCTTTTTCCCGGCTAGCGGGTCTCACACAGATACGCAGTATTTT
cdr3_aa: CASSFFPASGSHTDTQYF
d_call: TRBD2
v_call: TRBV11-2
clone_size: NA
j_call: TRBJ2-3

cdr3_nt: TGCGCCAGCAGAGTCGACTGGCGAGGTGAGCAGTTCTTC
cdr3_aa: CASRVDWRGEQFF
d_call: NA
v_call: TRBV5-1
clone_size: once
j_call: TRBJ2-1

cdr3_nt: TGCGCCAGCAGCCAAGATACTAGCGGGAAAGACGAGCAGTACTTC
cdr3_aa: CASSQDTSGKDEQYF
d_call: TRBD2
v_call: TRBV4-3
clone_size: medium-sized
j_call: TRBJ2-7

cdr3_nt: TGCGCCAGCAGCTTGGTTCTAGCGGGTTTCCCAGATACGCAGTATTTT
cdr3_aa: CASSLVLAGFPDTQYF
d_call: TRBD2
v_call: TRBV5-1
clone_size: NA
j_call: TRBJ2-3

cdr3_nt: TGTGCCAGCAGCCCCGGGAGGGCCAATTCACCCCTCCACTTT
cdr3_aa: CASSPGRANSPLHF
d_call: NA
v_call: TRBV9
clone_size: NA
j_call: TRBJ1-6

cdr3_nt: TGTGCCAGCAGCTGCCTGCGACTAGCGGGAACGGGGGAGACCCAGTACTTC
cdr3_aa: CASSCLRLAGTGETQYF
d_call: TRBD2
v_call: TRBV7-9
clone_size: NA
j_call: TRBJ2-5

cdr3_nt: TGCGCCAGCAGCCCGGAGGAACGTCTTGAGCAGTTCTTC
cdr3_aa: CASSPEERLEQFF
d_call: NA
v_call: TRBV4-1
clone_size: NA
j_call: TRBJ2-1

cdr3_nt: TGTGCCAGTTTGGGACAGGGGCAGTTTGGGCAGCCCCAGCATTTT
cdr3_aa: CASLGQGQFGQPQHF
d_call: TRBD1
v_call: TRBV19
clone_size: NA
j_call: TRBJ1-5

cdr3_nt: TGCGCCAGCAGTCCCGGGAAGACCCAGTACTTC
cdr3_aa: CASSPGKTQYF
d_call: NA
v_call: TRBV5-1
clone_size: NA
j_call: TRBJ2-5

cdr3_nt: TGTGCCAGCAGCACGCACAGGGCCGGGGAGCTGTTTTTT
cdr3_aa: CASSTHRAGELFF
d_call: NA
v_call: TRBV11-2
clone_size: NA
j_call: TRBJ2-2

cdr3_nt: TGTGCCAGCAGCCAAGAAGAGCGGCCGCAAAAAGAGACCCAGTACTTC
cdr3_aa: CASSQEERPQKETQYF
d_call: NA
v_call: TRBV4-2
clone_size: once
j_call: TRBJ2-5

cdr3_nt: TGCGCCAGCAGCGGTGATGCCGGGGGATGGACTGAAGCTTTCTTT
cdr3_aa: CASSGDAGGWTEAFF
d_call: NA
v_call: TRBV5-1
clone_size: once
j_call: TRBJ1-1

cdr3_nt: TGCAGCGCTCAGGGACTAGCGGGGTCCTACGAGCAGTACTTC
cdr3_aa: CSAQGLAGSYEQYF
d_call: TRBD2
v_call: TRBV29-1
clone_size: NA
j_call: TRBJ2-7

cdr3_nt: TGCGCCAGCAGCCAAGGAACCGGGACTAGCGGGAATCAGCACTTC
cdr3_aa: CASSQGTGTSGNQHF
d_call: TRBD2
v_call: TRBV4-1
clone_size: NA
j_call: TRBJ2-7

cdr3_nt: TGTGCCAGCAGCTTAGCGTCCGGGGCGGGAGGCCCCAACGGGTTCTACGAGCAGTACTTC
cdr3_aa: CASSLASGAGGPNGFYEQYF
d_call: TRBD2
v_call: TRBV7-7
clone_size: NA
j_call: TRBJ2-7

cdr3_nt: TGTGCCAGCAGCTTATACCAGGGACAGGGCATACGCACAGATACGCAGTATTTT
cdr3_aa: CASSLYQGQGIRTDTQYF
d_call: TRBD1
v_call: TRBV7-9
clone_size: NA
j_call: TRBJ2-3

cdr3_nt: TGTGCCAGCAGCTTAGCAGGGGAAAAACTGTTTTTT
cdr3_aa: CASSLAGEKLFF
d_call: NA
v_call: TRBV11-2
clone_size: few
j_call: TRBJ1-4

cdr3_nt: TGTGAGGACGGGAGTTGGGACGGAAGCAATGAGCAGTTCTTC
cdr3_aa: CEDGSWDGSNEQFF
d_call: NA
v_call: TRBV28
clone_size: NA
j_call: TRBJ2-1

cdr3_nt: TGCGCCAGCAGCCGGGGATTGTCTAGCGGATACTACGAGCAGTACTTC
cdr3_aa: CASSRGLSSGYYEQYF
d_call: TRBD2
v_call: TRBV5-1
clone_size: NA
j_call: TRBJ2-7

cdr3_nt: TGCGCCAGCAGCTGGACAGGGTGGGATGGCTACACCTTC
cdr3_aa: CASSWTGWDGYTF
d_call: TRBD1
v_call: TRBV5-1
clone_size: NA
j_call: TRBJ1-2

cdr3_nt: TGCGCCAGCAGCCATCTCACAGGGACAGATACGCAGTATTTT
cdr3_aa: CASSHLTGTDTQYF
d_call: NA
v_call: TRBV4-1
clone_size: NA
j_call: TRBJ2-3

cdr3_nt: TGTGCCACCAGCAGAGATTGGGGCAAGTCGGGCTACGAGCAGTACTTC
cdr3_aa: CATSRDWGKSGYEQYF
d_call: NA
v_call: TRBV15
clone_size: NA
j_call: TRBJ2-7

cdr3_nt: TGTGCCAGCAGCGTAGGAGAAATTGCGCGAGCTTTCTTT
cdr3_aa: CASSVGEIARAFF
d_call: NA
v_call: TRBV9
clone_size: NA
j_call: TRBJ1-1

cdr3_nt: TGCGCCAGCAGCTTGGCCGCGGCAGGGGGCGGTCATGGCTACACCTTC
cdr3_aa: CASSLAAAGGGHGYTF
d_call: TRBD1
v_call: TRBV5-1
clone_size: NA
j_call: TRBJ1-2

cdr3_nt: TGCGCCAGCAGCCAAGATACGGGGGAGTCAGATACGCAGTATTTT
cdr3_aa: CASSQDTGESDTQYF
d_call: NA
v_call: TRBV4-3
clone_size: NA
j_call: TRBJ2-3

cdr3_nt: TGTGCCAGCAGTTTAGAGGCCTCCTACGAGCAGTACTTC
cdr3_aa: CASSLEASYEQYF
d_call: NA
v_call: TRBV27
clone_size: NA
j_call: TRBJ2-7

cdr3_nt: TGTGCCAGCAGCATAGGACAGGCTAACACTGAAGCTTTCTTT
cdr3_aa: CASSIGQANTEAFF
d_call: TRBD1
v_call: TRBV5-5
clone_size: NA
j_call: TRBJ1-1

cdr3_nt: TGCAGCGTTGACTGGCAGGGTGAGCAGTTCTTC
cdr3_aa: CSVDWQGEQFF
d_call: NA
v_call: TRBV29-1
clone_size: NA
j_call: TRBJ2-1

cdr3_nt: TGCGCCAGCAGCCAAGTTCGGACAGGAATCCCTTGGGGCTACACCTTC
cdr3_aa: CASSQVRTGIPWGYTF
d_call: TRBD1
v_call: TRBV4-3
clone_size: NA
j_call: TRBJ1-2

cdr3_nt: TGCAGCGTTGAATCCCCAGACTCCTACGAGCAGTACTTC
cdr3_aa: CSVESPDSYEQYF
d_call: NA
v_call: TRBV29-1
clone_size: NA
j_call: TRBJ2-7

cdr3_nt: TGTGCCAGCAGCTCGGAAACGGACTCCAATTCACCCCTCCACTTT
cdr3_aa: CASSSETDSNSPLHF
d_call: NA
v_call: TRBV13
clone_size: NA
j_call: TRBJ1-6

cdr3_nt: TGCGCCAGCAGCCCTCGGCGGGAGGGCCCCGGGGAGCTGTTTTTT
cdr3_aa: CASSPRREGPGELFF
d_call: TRBD2
v_call: TRBV4-3
clone_size: NA
j_call: TRBJ2-2

cdr3_nt: TGTGCCAGCAGTTTGGGCACCGGTCAGCCCCAGCATTTT
cdr3_aa: CASSLGTGQPQHF
d_call: NA
v_call: TRBV27
clone_size: NA
j_call: TRBJ1-5

cdr3_nt: TGCGCCAGCAGCCAAGATGGGCTAGCGGAATACAATGAGCAGTTCTTC
cdr3_aa: CASSQDGLAEYNEQFF
d_call: TRBD2
v_call: TRBV4-1
clone_size: NA
j_call: TRBJ2-1

cdr3_nt: TGTGCCAGCAGGCAGGGGGCCCAGAACACCGGGGAGCTGTTTTTT
cdr3_aa: CASRQGAQNTGELFF
d_call: TRBD1
v_call: TRBV2
clone_size: NA
j_call: TRBJ2-2

cdr3_nt: TGTGCCAGCTCACCCGGCAGGCACGAGACCCAGTACTTC
cdr3_aa: CASSPGRHETQYF
d_call: NA
v_call: TRBV18
clone_size: NA
j_call: TRBJ2-5

cdr3_nt: TGCGCCAGCAGCCAAGGTCTGGGCCCCTACGAGCAGTACTTC
cdr3_aa: CASSQGLGPYEQYF
d_call: NA
v_call: TRBV4-1
clone_size: NA
j_call: TRBJ2-7

cdr3_nt: TGTGCCAGTTGGAGGGGGGGAACAGATACGCAGTATTTT
cdr3_aa: CASWRGGTDTQYF
d_call: NA
v_call: TRBV27
clone_size: NA
j_call: TRBJ2-3

cdr3_nt: TGTGCCAGCAGTTTATCTCAGATCTACGAGCAGTACTTC
cdr3_aa: CASSLSQIYEQYF
d_call: NA
v_call: TRBV28
clone_size: NA
j_call: TRBJ2-7

cdr3_nt: TGTGCCAGCAGCCTCGGGACTAGCGGCACAGATACGCAGTATTTT
cdr3_aa: CASSLGTSGTDTQYF
d_call: TRBD2
v_call: TRBV9
clone_size: NA
j_call: TRBJ2-3

cdr3_nt: TGTGCCAGCTCACTTCGGGTCGCAACTAATGAAAAACTGTTTTTT
cdr3_aa: CASSLRVATNEKLFF
d_call: NA
v_call: TRBV18
clone_size: NA
j_call: TRBJ1-4